Reported below is one T cell receptor beta chain. Its antigen is not identified. The data derive from a study of lymphopenia after photon versus proton radiotherapy. Points from the study as a whole: Authors raise, but do not show, better survival with proton therapy. Post-nadir diversity loss with photons came from oligoclonal expansion, particularly CD8+ Temra cells. Photon-treated patients lost naive T cells and TCR diversity; proton-treated stayed stable.

V lost 1 base to trimming and J lost 6 bases; unmatched junction nucleotides: 8. The CDR3 sequence is 16 residues long. Looked up from germline, CDR1 is MGHRA and CDR2 is YSYEKL. TCRdb keeps only in-frame clones here, not all; method: immunoSEQ multiplex PCR. The sample has about 24,000 clones; about four fifths are singletons. Specimen: peripheral blood, collected from a patient treated with photon-based radiotherapy. This chain uses TRBV4-1 with TRBJ2-3; 9 bases map to TRBD1. This clonotype was sampled from a man in his forties with gastric cancer. CDR3 sequence (DNA): TGCGCCAGCAGCCAAGCCCTGGGACAGGGCGCCGATACGCAGTATTTT. Translated: CASSQALGQGADTQYF.